A selection of T cell receptor beta chains follows, all from one sample in a study of T cell clonotyping in hematopoietic cell transplantation. The protocol was immunoSEQ multiplex PCR, while the TCRdb copy is restricted to in-frame clones and leaves out a portion. The sample records 15,000 to 20,000 clones, roughly three quarters being singletons. The source material was peripheral blood mononuclear cells. The source is a man between 60 and 75 years old in good health. Some clones in this sample may be carry-over from other donors' samples. Each CDR3 is given with its conserved first and last residue. A D gene is named only where the DNA matches it firmly. Only part of the rows carry a size: once, few, many, or a class if the clone is expanded.

V gene,CDR3 length,clone size,D gene,J gene,CDR3 protein,CDR3 DNA
TRBV28,14,.,TRBD2,TRBJ2-1,CASSWTSGINEQFF,TGTGCCAGCAGTTGGACTAGCGGGATAAATGAGCAGTTCTTC
TRBV29-1,14,.,.,TRBJ2-5,CSVEVPSSQETQYF,TGCAGCGTTGAAGTTCCCAGTTCGCAAGAGACCCAGTACTTC
TRBV11-2,15,.,.,TRBJ2-3,CASSLRLADSDTQYF,TGTGCCAGCAGCTTAAGGCTAGCGGACAGCGATACGCAGTATTTT
TRBV2,15,.,.,TRBJ1-5,CASSDQGPGVQPQHF,TGTGCCAGCAGTGATCAGGGGCCGGGGGTCCAGCCCCAGCATTTT
TRBV7-8,15,medium-sized,.,TRBJ2-7,CASSLVGLSPYEQYF,TGTGCCAGCAGCTTAGTAGGGCTATCTCCCTACGAGCAGTACTTC
TRBV5-1,15,.,.,TRBJ2-2,CASSLGLDNTGELFF,TGCGCCAGCAGCTTGGGACTAGATAACACCGGGGAGCTGTTTTTT
TRBV2,14,few,.,TRBJ1-3,CASRLPASGNTIYF,TGTGCCAGCAGGTTACCGGCCTCTGGAAACACCATATATTTT
TRBV27,14,.,.,TRBJ1-5,CASSLLGINQPQHF,TGTGCCAGCAGTTTACTAGGGATTAATCAGCCCCAGCATTTT
TRBV23-1,17,.,TRBD2,TRBJ2-3,CASSLLSSGRASDTQYF,TGCGCCAGCAGTCTGCTAAGTAGCGGGAGGGCCTCAGATACGCAGTATTTT
TRBV27,12,.,.,TRBJ1-2,CASKTLSSGYTF,TGTGCCAGCAAAACCCTATCCTCTGGCTACACCTTC
TRBV7-9,16,medium-sized,.,TRBJ1-5,CASSPGVSVGNQPQHF,TGTGCCAGCAGCCCAGGGGTTTCAGTGGGCAATCAGCCCCAGCATTTT
TRBV25-1,16,.,.,TRBJ2-2,CASSASRAANTGELFF,TGTGCCAGCTCCGCGAGCAGGGCCGCGAACACCGGGGAGCTGTTTTTT
TRBV5-1,14,.,.,TRBJ1-5,CASSLAGDGQPQHF,TGCGCCAGCAGCTTGGCAGGGGACGGGCAGCCCCAGCATTTT
TRBV6-1,13,.,.,TRBJ1-1,CASREGVWAEAFF,TGTGCCAGCAGAGAGGGGGTCTGGGCTGAAGCTTTCTTT
TRBV5-1,11,.,.,TRBJ2-7,CASSLKDEQYF,TGCGCCAGCAGCTTGAAGGACGAGCAGTACTTC
TRBV30,12,.,.,TRBJ1-4,CAWTKGVEELFF,TGTGCCTGGACCAAGGGGGTTGAAGAACTGTTTTTT
TRBV11-3,13,.,.,TRBJ2-1,CASSLQTSNEQFF,TGTGCCAGCAGCTTGCAGACTTCTAATGAGCAGTTCTTC
TRBV7-9,15,.,TRBD1,TRBJ1-2,CASSHGDSSNYGYTF,TGTGCCAGCAGCCACGGGGACAGCTCTAACTATGGCTACACCTTC
TRBV10-1,16,.,.,TRBJ2-1,CASSESIAEGRDEQFF,TGCGCCAGCAGTGAGTCTATCGCGGAGGGTAGGGATGAGCAGTTCTTC
TRBV19,14,.,.,TRBJ1-4,CASSVRATNEKLFF,TGTGCCAGTAGTGTCAGAGCAACTAATGAAAAACTGTTTTTT
TRBV6-5,15,.,.,TRBJ1-1,CASRPPGRLNTEAFF,TGTGCCAGCAGACCGCCGGGACGGCTGAACACTGAAGCTTTCTTT
TRBV27,12,.,TRBD1,TRBJ2-7,CASAGTGSEQYF,TGTGCCAGTGCCGGGACAGGCAGCGAGCAGTACTTC
TRBV5-6,13,.,.,TRBJ1-3,CASSYGRGNTIYF,TGTGCCAGCAGCTATGGTCGTGGAAACACCATATATTTT
TRBV19,14,.,.,TRBJ1-2,CASSIGNGRYGYTF,TGTGCCAGTAGTATTGGGAATGGGCGATATGGCTACACCTTC
TRBV4-1,14,.,.,TRBJ2-5,CASSQVVGRETQYF,TGCGCCAGCAGCCAAGTTGTGGGGCGAGAGACCCAGTACTTC
TRBV7-2,16,.,.,TRBJ2-5,CASSPLGPLYQETQYF,TGTGCCAGCAGCCCGTTGGGGCCCCTCTACCAAGAGACCCAGTACTTC
TRBV6-1,16,few,TRBD1,TRBJ1-2,CASSAGTGGIAYGYTF,TGTGCCAGCAGTGCCGGGACAGGGGGCATTGCCTATGGCTACACCTTC
TRBV5-1,14,few,.,TRBJ1-2,CASSLATDLYGYTF,TGCGCCAGCAGCTTGGCGACAGACCTCTATGGCTACACCTTC
TRBV29-1,13,medium-sized,.,TRBJ2-2,CSVSGGDTGELFF,TGCAGCGTTTCAGGGGGGGACACCGGGGAGCTGTTTTTT
TRBV6-1,15,few,.,TRBJ2-5,CASSLTSPAQETQYF,TGTGCCAGCAGCTTAACCTCGCCGGCGCAAGAGACCCAGTACTTC
TRBV30,17,.,TRBD1,TRBJ1-3,CAWSKAGGAFSGNTIYF,TGTGCCTGGAGTAAGGCAGGGGGCGCTTTTTCCGGAAACACCATATATTTT
TRBV19,13,.,TRBD1,TRBJ1-1,CASSIDRGGEAFF,TGTGCCAGTAGTATCGACAGGGGAGGTGAAGCTTTCTTT
TRBV5-8,14,once,.,TRBJ2-3,CASSNEGLTDTQYF,TGTGCCAGCAGTAACGAGGGACTGACAGATACGCAGTATTTT
TRBV6-5,15,.,TRBD1,TRBJ1-2,CASSYSTGASQGYTF,TGTGCCAGCAGTTACTCAACAGGGGCAAGCCAAGGCTACACCTTC
TRBV27,14,.,.,TRBJ1-2,CASSLNRVGYGYTF,TGTGCCAGCAGTTTAAACAGGGTGGGCTATGGCTACACCTTC
TRBV29-1,13,.,.,TRBJ1-1,CSVGGRENTEAFF,TGCAGCGTGGGGGGCAGGGAGAACACTGAAGCTTTCTTT
TRBV5-4,13,few,.,TRBJ2-1,CASSSGLYNEQFF,TGTGCCAGCAGCTCGGGACTGTACAATGAGCAGTTCTTC
TRBV5-1,13,.,.,TRBJ1-2,CASSMTGDYGYTF,TGCGCCAGCAGCATGACGGGGGACTATGGCTACACCTTC
TRBV10-3,12,.,.,TRBJ1-5,CASGGPNQPQHF,TGTGCCTCCGGCGGCCCAAATCAGCCCCAGCATTTT
TRBV19,16,.,TRBD1,TRBJ2-2,CASTSGQGFYTGELFF,TGTGCCAGTACCTCCGGACAGGGTTTTTACACCGGGGAGCTGTTTTTT
TRBV6-1,15,few,TRBD2,TRBJ2-7,CASSLLAGSSYEQYF,TGTGCCAGCAGTCTCCTAGCGGGGAGCTCCTACGAGCAGTACTTC
TRBV29-1,14,once,TRBD1,TRBJ1-1,CSVDRGRGGTEAFF,TGCAGCGTTGACAGGGGGAGGGGGGGCACTGAAGCTTTCTTT
TRBV5-6,14,.,TRBD1,TRBJ2-5,CASSRGTGQETQYF,TGTGCCAGCAGCCGCGGGACAGGCCAAGAGACCCAGTACTTC
TRBV5-1,15,.,.,TRBJ2-7,CASKNVVRGDYEQYF,TGCGCCAGCAAAAACGTCGTCCGGGGCGACTACGAGCAGTACTTC
TRBV25-1,16,.,.,TRBJ1-5,CASSEYNRACNQPQHF,TGTGCCAGCAGTGAATATAACAGGGCGTGCAATCAGCCCCAGCATTTT
TRBV15,14,.,.,TRBJ1-4,CATTRGRADEKLFF,TGTGCCACCACTCGAGGCAGGGCGGATGAAAAACTGTTTTTT
TRBV6-1,15,.,.,TRBJ2-7,CASRSRQGYTYEQYF,TGTGCCAGCAGGTCCCGGCAGGGGTACACCTACGAGCAGTACTTC
TRBV5-6,13,.,.,TRBJ1-2,CASSSDPGAGYTF,TGTGCCAGCAGCTCGGATCCGGGGGCAGGCTACACCTTC
TRBV29-1,11,.,.,TRBJ2-2,CSVSGPGELFF,TGCAGCGTTTCGGGTCCCGGGGAGCTGTTTTTT
TRBV9,17,.,.,TRBJ1-3,CASSVVGAANSGNTIYF,TGTGCCAGCAGCGTAGTGGGGGCCGCCAACTCTGGAAACACCATATATTTT
TRBV19,15,.,TRBD1,TRBJ1-5,CASWVGTGHNQPQHF,TGTGCCAGTTGGGTTGGGACAGGGCACAATCAGCCCCAGCATTTT